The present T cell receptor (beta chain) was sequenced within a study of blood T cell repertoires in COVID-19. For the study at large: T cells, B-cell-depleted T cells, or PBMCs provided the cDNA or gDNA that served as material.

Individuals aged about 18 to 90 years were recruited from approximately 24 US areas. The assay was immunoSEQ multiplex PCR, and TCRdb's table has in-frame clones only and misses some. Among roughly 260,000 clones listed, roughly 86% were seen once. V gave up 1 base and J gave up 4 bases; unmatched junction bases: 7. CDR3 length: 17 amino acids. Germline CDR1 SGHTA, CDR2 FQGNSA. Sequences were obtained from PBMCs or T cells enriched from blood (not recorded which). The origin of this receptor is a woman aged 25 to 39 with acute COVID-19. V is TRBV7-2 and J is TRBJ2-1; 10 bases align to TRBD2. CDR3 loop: CASSLDNPSGGYNEQFF. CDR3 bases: TGTGCCAGCAGCTTAGATAATCCTAGCGGGGGTTACAATGAGCAGTTCTTC.